This passage covers 7 T cell receptor beta chains from one sample sequenced in a study of shared clonotypes between healthy human individuals. Only in-frame clones appear in the TCRdb table, and some are missing; sequencing was by immunoSEQ multiplex PCR. In the table there are about 2.4 million clones, approximately 94% of which are singletons. The sample consisted of naive CD4+ T cells from PBMCs. Subset reported: CD45RA+ positively selected. Every receptor here comes from a man aged 18 to 29 in good health. Some clones in this sample may be carry-over from other donors' samples.

The chain has TRBV5-1 and TRBJ1-2; weak D call: TRBD1 (5 bases). The CDR3 length is 15 residues. V gave up 3 bases and J gave up 7 bases, with 19 bases separating them. Per germline, CDR1 SGHRS and CDR2 YFSETQ. DNA of the CDR3: TGCGCCAGCAGCTACGGTGGGGGGACGGGGCTTGGCTACACCTTC. This codes for CASSYGGGTGLGYTF. The full variable domain, rest sourced from reference TRBV5-1 and TRBJ1-2, is KAGVTQTPRYLIKTRGQQVTLSCSPISGHRSVSWYQQTPGQGLQFLFEYFSETQRNKGNFPGRFSGRQFSNSRSEMNVSTLELGDSALYLCASSYGGGTGLGYTFGSGTRLTVV.

The rearrangement links TRBV28 to TRBJ2-7; TRBD2 aligns across 14 bases. Trimming at V came to 3 bases and at J to 6 bases, leaving 10 bases not matched to a gene. This CDR3 spans 17 amino acids. CDR1 and CDR2 from the germline V gene are MDHEN and SYDVKM. This CDR3 is CASSFPIGTSGSPEQYF. CDR3 sequence (DNA): TGTGCCAGCAGTTTCCCTATTGGGACTAGCGGGAGTCCCGAGCAGTACTTC.

The chain is built from TRBV19 and TRBJ1-2; D is perhaps TRBD1 (6 bases). The CDR3 covers 14 residues. The V and J ends lost 7 bases and 0 bases respectively, with 12 bases between them. Germline lookup yields CDR1 LNHDA and CDR2 SQIVND (reference sequence). The CDR3 sequence is CASTTGWANYGYTF. CDR3 sequence (DNA): TGTGCCAGTACTACAGGGTGGGCTAACTATGGCTACACCTTC.

The chain couples TRBV28 to TRBJ2-4; 7 bases match TRBD1. The CDR3 sequence is 16 residues long. Per germline, CDR1 MDHEN and CDR2 SYDVKM. Trimming removed 6 bases from V and 9 bases from J; junction bases left unmatched: 17. The CDR3 reads CASRGWKDRDMGIQYF. The DNA for the CDR3 is TGTGCCAGCAGGGGTTGGAAAGACAGGGATATGGGCATTCAGTACTTC.

This chain connects TRBV4-3 to TRBJ2-7, with 8 bases fitting TRBD2. The CDR3 sequence is 18 residues long. V shed 0 bases and J 0 bases; nucleotides not matched to a gene: 10. Looked up from germline, CDR1 is LGHNA and CDR2 is YSLEER. This chain's CDR3 is CASSQEALAEWVSYEQYF. DNA for the CDR3: TGCGCCAGCAGCCAAGAGGCACTAGCGGAGTGGGTCTCCTACGAGCAGTACTTC.

This rearrangement joins TRBV27 to TRBJ2-3; 8 bases map to TRBD2. From germline, CDR1 is MNHEY and CDR2 SMNVEV (reference sequence). The V segment lost 5 bases and the J segment 2 bases; nucleotides outside the gene matches: 12. The CDR3 extends over 17 amino acids. The CDR3 loop is CASSPLPTSALTDTQYF. The CDR3 region has the DNA TGTGCCAGCAGTCCGCTTCCGACTAGCGCACTCACAGATACGCAGTATTTT.

J is TRBJ1-5 and V is TRBV4-1; D uncertain. Germline loops: CDR1 MGHRA, CDR2 YSYEKL. The CDR3 sequence is 15 residues long. Trimming pared 2 bases from V and 7 bases from J, leaving 15 bases between. The CDR3 reads CASSQTPGGWQPQHF. The DNA for the CDR3 is TGCGCCAGCAGCCAAACACCGGGCGGGTGGCAGCCCCAGCATTTT.